The 14 T cell receptor beta chains listed next were all sequenced from one sample in a study of shared clonotypes between healthy human individuals. Method: immunoSEQ multiplex PCR; TCRdb's copy keeps in-frame clones and lacks some. The sample yields some 1,100,000 clones, more than 75% seen once. Sequencing was done on a sample of memory CD4+ T cells from PBMCs. Subset noted: CD45RA-negative fraction. These receptors were taken from a man between 18 and 29 years old in good health. Some clones in this sample may be carry-over from other donors' samples.

This clone was detected only a few times. The V call is TRBV10-3, the J call TRBJ1-1; 7 bases are shared with TRBD1. The germline CDR1 and CDR2 sequences are ENHRY and SYGVKD. This CDR3 contains 14 residues. J was trimmed by 1 base and V by 5 bases; bases with no gene match: 4. CDR3 bases: TGTGCCATCAGTACCGGGACAGCGAACACTGAAGCTTTCTTT. Its translation: CAISTGTANTEAFF.

On this clone itself: The sample has other DNA sequences that encode this CDR3 too. The chain carries TRBV5-1 and TRBJ1-5; the D gene is possibly TRBD1 (5 bases). The V gene lost 0 bases and the J gene lost 1 base, with 8 bases spanning the gap. Per germline, CDR1 SGHRS and CDR2 YFSETQ. This CDR3 region has 15 residues. CDR3 residues: CASSLGGTSNQPQHF. As DNA, the CDR3 is TGCGCCAGCAGCTTGGGGGGCACGAGCAATCAGCCCCAGCATTTT.

The V call is TRBV5-1, the J call TRBJ1-2, with 7 bases lining up with TRBD1. Germline CDR1 reads SGHRS; CDR2 reads YFSETQ. This CDR3 contains 14 residues. Unmatched junction bases numbered 9, after V lost 2 bases and J lost 8 bases. CDR3 in amino acids: CASSFDRESGGYTF. CDR3 sequence (DNA): TGCGCCAGCAGCTTCGACAGGGAGTCGGGGGGCTACACCTTC.

The chain is built from TRBV27 and TRBJ2-7; D might be TRBD1 (5 bases). The ends were cut back, 7 bases at V and 6 bases at J, with 19 bases in the middle. This CDR3 has 14 amino acids. Germline loops: CDR1 MNHEY, CDR2 SMNVEV (reference sequence). CDR3 in DNA: TGTGCCAGCAAATGGGGCAGGGAAATCTCCGAGCAGTACTTC. Encoded protein: CASKWGREISEQYF.

The V gene is TRBV14, the J gene TRBJ2-1; D is perhaps TRBD1 (5 bases). There are 16 residues in the CDR3. Deletions cut 6 bases from V and 0 bases from J, with 15 bases between. CDR1 SGHDN and CDR2 FVKESK come from the germline V gene. DNA for the CDR3: TGTGCCAGCAGTTCTCTAAGACAGAGCTCCTACAATGAGCAGTTCTTC. Residues: CASSSLRQSSYNEQFF.

This clone showed up many times. The V and J genes are TRBV5-6 and TRBJ2-1; TRBD1 matches at 9 bases. Germline-derived CDR1 and CDR2 are SGHDT and YYEEEE. J was trimmed by 8 bases and V by 3 bases; bases with no gene match: 6. This CDR3 is 14 amino acids long. Written as DNA, the CDR3 is TGTGCCAGCAGCTGGGGGACAGGGCGGGATGAGCAGTTCTTC. Its protein product is CASSWGTGRDEQFF.

As for this clone: This specimen includes other DNA sequences encoding the same CDR3. The chain is built from TRBV11-1 and TRBJ1-1; a possible D gene is TRBD1 (6 bases). CDR3 length: 14 amino acids. Germline V lookup: CDR1 SGHAT, CDR2 FQDESV (reference sequence). V lost 4 bases, J lost 2 bases, and 11 bases lay in between. The CDR3 region is CASSSRDTNTEAFF. In nucleotides, the CDR3 is TGTGCCAGCAGCTCCCGGGACACAAACACTGAAGCTTTCTTT.

The rearrangement links TRBV5-4 to TRBJ2-2; a possible D gene is TRBD1 (5 bases). The germline gives CDR1 SGHNT, CDR2 YYREEE (reference sequence). The V end was cut by 3 bases, the J end by 9 bases, with 12 bases between. CDR3 length: 13 residues. For the CDR3, the DNA is TGTGCCAGCAGCTCACAGGTTGATCGGGAGCTGTTTTTT. This gives the protein CASSSQVDRELFF.

This clone has a single count. J is TRBJ2-1 and V is TRBV5-1; TRBD2 matches 7 bases. J gave up 2 bases and V 4 bases, and 6 bases lay outside the gene matches. This CDR3 is built from 15 residues. The germline V gene has CDR1 SGHRS and CDR2 YFSETQ. CDR3 protein: CASSREAPAYNEQFF. In DNA, the CDR3 is TGCGCCAGCAGCCGGGAGGCCCCAGCCTACAATGAGCAGTTCTTC.

This clone was detected a few times. The genes are TRBV6-1 and TRBJ1-5; TRBD1 matches 8 bases. CDR1 is MNHNS and CDR2 is SASEGT in the germline V gene. V shed 4 bases and J 6 bases; nucleotides not matched to a gene: 5. This CDR3 contains 14 residues. This chain's CDR3 is CASSVDRGIQPQHF. CDR3 bases: TGTGCCAGCAGTGTTGACAGGGGAATTCAGCCCCAGCATTTT.

This clone showed up just a few times. The V gene is TRBV29-1, the J gene TRBJ1-1; weak D call: TRBD1 (6 bases). Per germline, CDR1 SQVTM and CDR2 ANQGSEA. Trimming took 6 bases from V and 4 from J, leaving 12 bases between them. The CDR3 consists of 12 residues. The CDR3, as DNA: TGCAGCGTGGTGACAGGAGGCACTGAAGCTTTCTTT. This encodes CSVVTGGTEAFF. The full variable domain, rest sourced from reference TRBV29-1 and TRBJ1-1, is SAVISQKPSRDICQRGTSLTIQCQVDSQVTMMFWYRQQPGQSLTLIATANQGSEATYESGFVIDKFPISRPNLTFSTLTVSNMSPEDSSIYLCSVVTGGTEAFFGQGTRLTVV.

Comment on this clone: A junction boundary mismatches the germline segment, possibly from a read error. The chain employs TRBV28 and TRBJ1-1; D possibly corresponds to TRBD1 (5 bases). The CDR3 runs 13 residues. Germline V gene sequence: CDR1 MDHEN, CDR2 SYDVKM. The CDR3 here is CASSSQHRDRPDF. In nucleotides, the CDR3 is TGTGCCAGCAGTTCACAGCACCGGGACCGCCCGGATTTT.

This clone has just a few counts. The chain links TRBV19 to TRBJ1-5, with TRBD1 as a possible D gene (5 bases). Trimming removed 5 bases at V and 0 bases at J, with 11 bases between. Per germline, CDR1 LNHDA and CDR2 SQIVND (reference sequence). The CDR3 totals 15 residues. CDR3 bases: TGTGCCAGTAGTCTCAGGGAAGCTAGCAATCAGCCCCAGCATTTT. Translation: CASSLREASNQPQHF.

This chain connects TRBV7-9 to TRBJ2-1, with TRBD2 as a possible D gene (7 bases). The CDR3 totals 16 residues. The V end lost 3 bases, the J end lost 8 bases, and 20 bases lay between the germline ends. Germline CDR1 SEHNR, CDR2 FQNEAQ (reference sequence). The CDR3 loop is CASSFGGALPSDEQFF. CDR3 bases: TGTGCCAGCAGCTTTGGGGGGGCCCTACCCTCGGATGAGCAGTTCTTC.